This TCR beta chain emerged from a study of naive CD8 T cells in extremely preterm neonates. Sequenced by immunoSEQ multiplex PCR; TCRdb stores in-frame clones only, minus some. The sample yields several thousand clones, almost 98% seen once. Healthy nonsmoking adults and healthy children aged 16-56 months donated peripheral blood. This CDR3 has 13 amino acids. Germline V gene sequence: CDR1 SQVTM, CDR2 ANQGSEA. V lost 3 bases and J lost 6, with 14 bases in between. Sequencing was done on a sample of naive CD8+ T cells from blood. The sequence derives from a human donor in good health. The chain carries TRBV29-1 and TRBJ1-2; no definite D call. As DNA, the CDR3 is TGCAGCGTTGAGGCGCGGCAGCCAGATGGCTACACCTTC. Translating it yields CSVEARQPDGYTF.